Below, 30 T cell receptor beta chains from the same sample are listed, as sequenced in a study of T-cell reconstitution after alpha-beta-depleted transplantation in children. For TCRbeta, the library was prepared with unique molecular identifiers. One entry per CDR3 protein, called by TCRdb with MiXCR from the PCR reads. The table has roughly 500,000 distinct CDR3 sequences, 30% to 35% seen once. The material sequenced was PBMCs from the stem cell graft donor, taken from the stem cell graft. Receptor source: a human donor who donated a stem cell graft to a child with aplastic anemia.

This clonotype was detected only a few times. The chain is built from TRBV19 and TRBJ2-5; 9 nucleotides align to TRBD2. V gave up 4 bases and J gave up 2 bases; unmatched junction bases: 11. Per the germline V gene, CDR1 is LNHDA and CDR2 is SQIVND (reference sequence). This CDR3 is 17 amino acids long. The CDR3 here is CASSRTTLLAGQETQYF. The DNA of the CDR3 is TGTGCCAGTAGTAGGACCACGCTCCTAGCGGGACAAGAGACCCAGTACTTC.

This clonotype was seen a handful of times. V usage is TRBV20-1 and J usage is TRBJ2-1; D possibly corresponds to TRBD2 (6 bases). Germline lookup yields CDR1 DFQATT and CDR2 SNEGSKA (reference sequence). The CDR3 is made up of 12 amino acids. With 5 bases removed from V and 3 bases from J, the gap between germline ends came to 8 bases. The CDR3 DNA sequence: TGCAGTGCTGAGGACTACTACAATGAGCAGTTCTTC. This sequence encodes CSAEDYYNEQFF.

This clonotype was seen repeatedly, ten times or more. This chain links TRBV10-1 with TRBJ2-1; 7 bases match TRBD1. The V and J ends lost 2 bases and 9 bases, in that order; junction bases with no gene match: 7. The CDR3 is 14 amino acids. Per the germline V gene, CDR1 is WNHNN and CDR2 is SYGVQD (reference sequence). The CDR3, as DNA: TGCGCCAGCAGTGAGCGTACAGGGGTGGGTGAGCAGTTCTTC. Translated, it gives CASSERTGVGEQFF.

This clonotype was seen only a few times. This sequence joins TRBV6-2 or TRBV6-3 and TRBJ2-1, with TRBD2 matching 9 bases. The CDR3 has 16 amino acids. Germline V gene lookup returns CDR1 MNHEY and CDR2 SVGEGT. V was pared by 5 bases and J by 5 bases, with 10 bases of the junction left unmatched. The CDR3 sequence: CASSNRGLAGNNEQFF. The DNA of the CDR3 is TGTGCCAGCAGTAACAGGGGTCTAGCGGGAAACAATGAGCAGTTCTTC.

V gene TRBV2 combines with J gene TRBJ2-2; 9 nucleotides match TRBD1. CDR1 and CDR2 from the germline V gene are SNHLY and FYNNEI. The CDR3 covers 13 residues. Trimming took 11 bases from V and 6 from J; bases not matched to a gene: 7. This CDR3 reads CASYRGLAGELFF. DNA for the CDR3: TGTGCCTCCTACAGGGGGCTCGCCGGGGAGCTGTTTTTT. Complete variable domain (other parts from reference TRBV2 and TRBJ2-2): EPEVTQTPSHQVTQMGQEVILRCVPISNHLYFYWYRQILGQKVEFLVSFYNNEISEKSEIFDDQFSVERPDGSNFTLKIRSTKLEDSAMYFCASYRGLAGELFFGEGSRLTVL.

The chain is built from TRBV9 and TRBJ2-3; weak D call: TRBD2 (5 bases). This CDR3 is 15 amino acids long. The germline gives CDR1 SGDLS, CDR2 YYNGEE. V shed 0 bases and J shed 3 bases, with 11 bases lying between them. The CDR3 nucleotides are TGTGCCAGCAGCGTAGATAGGGAGTTGACAGATACGCAGTATTTT. As protein: CASSVDRELTDTQYF.

The V gene is TRBV5-4, the J gene TRBJ1-1; no clear D. The CDR3 has 15 residues. Germline values: CDR1 SGHNT, CDR2 YYREEE (reference sequence). V gave up 4 bases and J gave up 4 bases, with 17 bases separating them. The CDR3 DNA is TGTGCCAGCAGCACCAAATCTGGGGAGGGCACTGAAGCTTTCTTT. This translates into CASSTKSGEGTEAFF.

This clonotype has a handful of counts. V and J are TRBV30 and TRBJ1-5; TRBD1 matches 12 bases. The germline V gene encodes CDR1 GTSNPN and CDR2 SVGIG (reference sequence). The J segment lost 6 bases and the V segment lost 3 bases, leaving 3 bases of the junction unmatched. The CDR3 has 14 residues. The CDR3, as DNA: TGTGCCTGGAGAGCGGGACAGGGGGCTCAGCCCCAGCATTTT. It translates to CAWRAGQGAQPQHF. Variable domain in full (rest from reference TRBV30 and TRBJ1-5): SQTIHQWPATLVQPVGSPLSLECTVEGTSNPNLYWYRQAAGRGLQLLFYSVGIGQISSEVPQNLSASRPQDRQFILSSKKLLLSDSGFYLCAWRAGQGAQPQHFGDGTRLSIL.

V gene TRBV27 combines with J gene TRBJ1-5, with D hard to call. CDR3 length: 13 amino acids. The germline gives CDR1 MNHEY, CDR2 SMNVEV (reference sequence). The V gene lost 6 bases and the J gene lost 2 bases, with 8 bases spanning the gap. CDR3 sequence (DNA): TGTGCCAGCAGGGGGTACGGCAATCAGCCCCAGCATTTT. This translates into CASRGYGNQPQHF.

This clonotype turned up a few times. The rearrangement links TRBV12-3 or TRBV12-4 to TRBJ2-7; 8 bases fit TRBD1. V dropped 4 bases and J dropped 6; count of bases not matched to a gene: 8. The CDR3 is 14 residues long. The CDR3 region has the DNA TGTGCCAGCAGTTCCGAGACAGGGGTCCGCGAGCAGTACTTC. Its translation is CASSSETGVREQYF.

This clonotype turned up a few times. V gene TRBV20-1 combines with J gene TRBJ2-3; 8 nucleotides align to TRBD2. Trimming took 4 bases from V and 3 from J; bases not matched to a gene: 9. The CDR3 runs to 15 residues. Germline V gene data show CDR1 as DFQATT and CDR2 as SNEGSKA (reference sequence). DNA of the CDR3: TGCAGTGCTACTCAGAGCGGGAGCGGGACAGATACGCAGTATTTT. It specifies CSATQSGSGTDTQYF.

This clonotype was detected only a few times. CDR3 sequence: CASSFSFFANQPQHF. In DNA, the CDR3 is TGTGCCAGCAGTTTTTCGTTTTTCGCCAATCAGCCCCAGCATTTT. The chain recombines TRBV12-3 or TRBV12-4 with TRBJ1-5; D not resolved. The V gene lost 3 bases and the J gene lost 3 bases, with 12 bases spanning the gap. CDR3 size: 15 residues.

The CDR3 nucleotides read TGTGCCAGCAGTCCGGGGGGTACCTTAAAGGGGTGGAAAGGGGAGACCCAGTACTTC. Protein product: CASSPGGTLKGWKGETQYF. The chain recombines TRBV6-1 with TRBJ2-5, with 7 bases identical to TRBD2. The germline CDR1 and CDR2 sequences are MNHNS and SASEGT. Unmatched junction bases numbered 23, after V lost 5 bases and J lost 5 bases. The CDR3 consists of 19 residues.

The chain combines TRBV5-1 with TRBJ2-7; 7 positions match TRBD2. The V gene end was trimmed by 4 bases and the J gene end by 6 bases; junction bases not matched to a gene: 13. Germline loops: CDR1 SGHRS, CDR2 YFSETQ. The CDR3 runs 15 residues. CDR3 amino acids: CASSPGKQGGAEQYF. CDR3 nucleotides: TGCGCCAGCAGCCCCGGCAAGCAGGGAGGGGCCGAGCAGTACTTC.

This clonotype showed up just a few times. The V and J genes are TRBV6-1 and TRBJ1-2, with 7 bases that match TRBD1. Germline V gene data show CDR1 as MNHNS and CDR2 as SASEGT. Trimming at V came to 10 bases and at J to 8 bases, leaving 16 bases not matched to a gene. The length of the CDR3 is 14 residues. CDR3 protein: CATFRAIRGIGYTF. The CDR3 coding sequence is TGTGCCACCTTCCGAGCGATCAGGGGGATCGGCTACACCTTC.

J is TRBJ2-5 and V is TRBV6-5; tentatively, D is TRBD1 or TRBD2 (6 bases each). This CDR3 is built from 17 residues. Trimming shortened V by 0 bases and J by 1 base, and 15 bases separated the two germline ends. The germline gives CDR1 MNHEY, CDR2 SVGAGI. The CDR3 spells CASSYSISTGAQETQYF. CDR3 sequence (DNA): TGTGCCAGCAGTTACTCGATAAGTACGGGGGCCCAAGAGACCCAGTACTTC.

The chain has TRBV5-6 and TRBJ2-1, with D possibly being TRBD2 (5 bases). Looked up from germline, CDR1 is SGHDT and CDR2 is YYEEEE. V gave up 2 bases and J gave up 6 bases, with 21 bases separating them. This CDR3 is 17 amino acids long. In DNA, the CDR3 is TGTGCCAGCAGCTTTAATTTGGGAGCAGGAGCCCGCAATGAGCAGTTCTTC. It is translated as CASSFNLGAGARNEQFF.

This clonotype was observed a few times. The gene calls are TRBV5-6 and TRBJ2-5; 7 bases line up with TRBD2. This CDR3 is 16 amino acids long. V dropped 1 base and J dropped 0; count of bases not matched to a gene: 6. Germline lookup yields CDR1 SGHDT and CDR2 YYEEEE. The CDR3 loop reads CASSLRGGSYQETQYF. CDR3 coding DNA: TGTGCCAGCAGCTTGCGCGGCGGGAGTTACCAAGAGACCCAGTACTTC.

This rearrangement joins TRBV5-1 to TRBJ1-1, with D possibly matching TRBD1 (5 bases). The length of the CDR3 is 15 residues. Germline V lookup: CDR1 SGHRS, CDR2 YFSETQ. The germline V and J ends were trimmed by 0 bases and 5 bases, with 14 bases remaining between them. CDR3 residues: CASSLAPGYFTEAFF. DNA for the CDR3: TGCGCCAGCAGCTTGGCTCCAGGGTACTTTACTGAAGCTTTCTTT.

This clonotype was seen only a few times. V gene TRBV12-3 or TRBV12-4 combines with J gene TRBJ1-4; D perhaps matches TRBD1 (6 bases). V lost 4 bases and J lost 4, with 10 bases in between. The CDR3 length is 14 residues. In DNA, the CDR3 is TGTGCCAGCAGTTCTGGACAGCTTAATGAAAAACTGTTTTTT. Its protein product is CASSSGQLNEKLFF.

This clonotype has only a few counts. This rearrangement joins TRBV4-3 to TRBJ1-2, with D maybe TRBD1 (5 bases). The V and J ends lost 1 base and 3 bases respectively, with 18 bases between them. This CDR3 region has 17 residues. Per germline, CDR1 LGHNA and CDR2 YSLEER. The CDR3 here is CASSQAVRGSGYYGYTF. DNA of the CDR3: TGCGCCAGCAGCCAAGCGGTTAGGGGCTCGGGGTACTATGGCTACACCTTC.

The gene calls are TRBV7-8 and TRBJ2-5; 13 nucleotides match TRBD2. The CDR3 consists of 16 residues. V was clipped by 4 bases and J by 5 bases; unmatched bases: 7. Germline CDR1 is SGHVS and CDR2 is FQNEAQ. As DNA, the CDR3 is TGTGCCAGCAGCTCGTCTGAACTAGCGGGAGGGGAGACCCAGTACTTC. Translation gives CASSSSELAGGETQYF.

This clonotype was seen only a few times. The chain links TRBV7-9 to TRBJ2-2; TRBD1 aligns across 8 bases. The junction had 3 bases not matched to a gene; V was cut back by 6 bases and J by 3 bases. Germline-derived CDR1 and CDR2 are SEHNR and FQNEAQ (reference sequence). This CDR3 has 14 amino acids. The DNA of the CDR3 is TGTGCCAGCAGTCGGACAGGGTACACCGGGGAGCTGTTTTTT. Its protein product is CASSRTGYTGELFF.

V is TRBV28 and J is TRBJ2-7, with D maybe TRBD2 (6 bases). In germline, CDR1 is MDHEN, CDR2 SYDVKM. The V gene lost 7 bases and the J gene lost 7 bases, with 20 bases spanning the gap. The CDR3 is made up of 14 amino acids. DNA for the CDR3: TGTGCCAGCAATACTGGGGCAGGGAGGCGTGAGCAGTACGTC. Its translation: CASNTGAGRREQYV.

The table lists this clonotype with a few counts. The rearrangement links TRBV24-1 to TRBJ2-1; 7 bases agree with TRBD1. The CDR3 consists of 14 residues. J was trimmed by 6 bases and V by 3 bases; bases with no gene match: 4. The V gene's germline CDR1 is KGHDR and CDR2 SFDVKD. This CDR3 is CATSDPRDSNEQFF. The CDR3 DNA is TGTGCCACCAGTGATCCTCGGGACAGCAATGAGCAGTTCTTC.

This clonotype has a handful of counts. The rearrangement links TRBV18 to TRBJ2-1; TRBD2 matches at 10 bases. The junction had 7 bases not matched to a gene; V was cut back by 4 bases and J by 4 bases. Germline values: CDR1 KGHSH, CDR2 LQKENI. The CDR3 sequence is 16 residues long. The CDR3 spells CASSRPSGGIYNEQFF. The CDR3 nucleotides are TGTGCCAGCTCACGCCCTAGCGGGGGAATTTACAATGAGCAGTTCTTC.

The chain couples TRBV9 to TRBJ2-2; tentatively, D is TRBD1 (7 bases). The CDR3 spans 16 residues. With 4 bases removed from V and 1 base from J, the gap between germline ends came to 14 bases. Germline V gene data show CDR1 as SGDLS and CDR2 as YYNGEE. The CDR3 reads CASSSGGTVNTGELFF. The CDR3 DNA sequence: TGTGCCAGCAGCTCAGGGGGGACGGTGAACACCGGGGAGCTGTTTTTT.

The rearrangement joins TRBV28 to TRBJ1-6, with a possible D match to TRBD1 (5 bases). Trimming shortened V by 2 bases and J by 1 base, and 15 bases separated the two germline ends. CDR3 length: 18 amino acids. Germline V gives CDR1 MDHEN, CDR2 SYDVKM. CDR3 sequence reads: CASSLNAGLGSYNSPLHF. DNA of the CDR3: TGTGCCAGCAGTTTAAACGCAGGGTTGGGTTCCTATAATTCACCCCTCCACTTT.

The genes are TRBV29-1 and TRBJ1-1; D perhaps matches TRBD1 (6 bases). The length of the CDR3 is 14 residues. Looked up from germline, CDR1 is SQVTM and CDR2 is ANQGSEA. V was clipped by 2 bases and J by 4 bases, with 14 bases between them. CDR3 sequence reads: CSVEKVQGSTEAFF. CDR3 in DNA: TGCAGCGTTGAAAAGGTCCAGGGGAGCACTGAAGCTTTCTTT.

This clonotype was seen repeatedly, ten times or more. J is TRBJ2-2 and V is TRBV7-9; TRBD1 might be the D (6 bases). This CDR3 comprises 17 residues. V was shortened by 2 bases and J by 7 bases, with 20 bases between the two germline ends. Germline CDR1 is SEHNR and CDR2 is FQNEAQ (reference sequence). CDR3 residues: CASSLPRTATAYGELFF. The DNA of the CDR3 is TGTGCCAGCAGCTTACCGCGGACAGCAACGGCCTACGGGGAGCTGTTTTTT.